The 25 T cell receptor beta chains in this list originate from one sample, sequenced in a study of T cells after yellow fever vaccination. TCRdb redid the calling of the 5' RACE reads with MiXCR, one entry per CDR3 protein. The data contain about 320,000 distinct CDR3 sequences, roughly a tenth of them singletons. Sequenced material: CD4+ T cells sorted from PBMCs, taken 45 days after the yellow fever booster vaccination. Receptors were obtained from a man younger than 30 who received the YFV17D yellow fever vaccine.

This clonotype has more than one count but fewer than ten. This chain joins TRBV14 and TRBJ1-2; TRBD1 aligns across 7 bases. In germline, CDR1 is SGHDN, CDR2 FVKESK. There are 13 residues in the CDR3. V trimming: 3 bases; J trimming: 4 bases; junction bases outside the gene matches: 2. The CDR3 sequence: CASSQDRSYGYTF. Written as DNA, the CDR3 is TGTGCCAGCAGCCAGGACAGGAGCTATGGCTACACCTTC.

Ten or more counts support this clonotype. This chain links TRBV5-1 with TRBJ1-2; no firm D call. V shed 2 bases and J shed 0 bases, with 11 bases lying between them. Germline lookup yields CDR1 SGHRS and CDR2 YFSETQ. This CDR3 spans 15 amino acids. CDR3 in DNA: TGCGCCAGCAGCTTCGGCGGGGAAGCTAACTATGGCTACACCTTC. This encodes CASSFGGEANYGYTF.

This clonotype has only a few counts. V and J are TRBV24-1 and TRBJ1-1, with unresolved D. The V end lost 3 bases, the J end lost 3 bases, and 4 bases lay between the germline ends. Germline V CDR1 and CDR2: KGHDR, SFDVKD. The CDR3 has 12 amino acids. CDR3 DNA sequence: TGTGCCACCAGTGATGGGGACACTGAAGCTTTCTTT. Protein product: CATSDGDTEAFF.

The chain carries TRBV6-6 and TRBJ2-1; D tentatively fits TRBD1 or TRBD2 (6 bases each). The CDR3 consists of 14 residues. CDR1 is MNHNY, CDR2 SVGAGI, per germline (reference sequence). The V end was cut by 2 bases, the J end by 2 bases, with 7 bases between. The CDR3 reads CASSYGGPYNEQFF. CDR3 sequence (DNA): TGTGCCAGCAGTTACGGGGGGCCCTACAATGAGCAGTTCTTC.

The V gene is TRBV20-1, the J gene TRBJ1-6; D possibly corresponds to TRBD1 (5 bases). The germline CDR1 and CDR2 sequences are DFQATT and SNEGSKA (reference sequence). This CDR3 region has 16 residues. The germline V and J ends were trimmed by 6 bases and 6 bases, with 21 bases remaining between them. CDR3 coding DNA: TGCAGTGCGCGATCTTCAGGGACGGCGGGTAATTCACCCCTCCACTTT. Translated: CSARSSGTAGNSPLHF.

This clonotype came up a few times. The chain links TRBV5-1 to TRBJ1-2; TRBD1 is a possible D gene (6 bases). V lost 3 bases, J lost 7 bases, and 19 bases lay in between. CDR3 length: 15 residues. Germline loops: CDR1 SGHRS, CDR2 YFSETQ. The CDR3: CASSSPGGRSSGYTF. CDR3 sequence (DNA): TGCGCCAGCAGCTCCCCGGGGGGCCGTAGCAGTGGCTACACCTTC.

The rearrangement joins TRBV2 to TRBJ1-5; D not resolved. The CDR3 runs to 12 residues. Germline CDR1 is SNHLY and CDR2 is FYNNEI. V dropped 5 bases and J dropped 12 bases, with 14 bases sitting between them. CDR3 coding DNA: TGTGCCAGCAGTCGGGGATTGACGGTCCAGCATTTT. This codes for CASSRGLTVQHF.

A few counts support this clonotype. The chain couples TRBV4-1 to TRBJ2-7; TRBD2 matches 7 bases. The trim removed 0 bases at V and 7 bases at J, leaving 15 bases unmatched. Germline V gene sequence: CDR1 MGHRA, CDR2 YSYEKL. The CDR3 covers 17 residues. This CDR3 is CASSQDSWRGSLGEQYF. The CDR3 nucleotides are TGCGCCAGCAGCCAAGATTCATGGCGGGGGTCTCTAGGAGAGCAGTACTTC.

The J gene is TRBJ2-1, the V gene TRBV5-1; D is perhaps TRBD1 (5 bases). Trimming removed 4 bases from V and 7 bases from J, with 12 bases in between. Germline V gene lookup returns CDR1 SGHRS and CDR2 YFSETQ. This CDR3 is 13 amino acids long. Written as DNA, the CDR3 is TGCGCCAGCAGCCTCAGGGCCCGGAATGAGCAGTTCTTC. Its protein product is CASSLRARNEQFF.

This clonotype was seen at least ten times. V is TRBV5-4 and J is TRBJ2-5, with TRBD2 matching 8 bases. The CDR3 has 14 amino acids. Trimming took 2 bases from V and 3 from J; bases not matched to a gene: 3. From germline, CDR1 is SGHNT and CDR2 YYREEE (reference sequence). Here the CDR3 reads CASSFSGAKETQYF. The CDR3 DNA reads TGTGCCAGCAGCTTTAGCGGGGCGAAAGAGACCCAGTACTTC.

About this clonotype itself: A much larger clone differs by one base, so this may be a read error. The rearrangement uses TRBV21-1 and TRBJ2-7; the table's D gene call, TRBD1, was not cross checked with the DNA. TRBV21-1 has pseudogene status. The CDR3 runs to 20 residues. Here the CDR3 reads CASTLTGLRDRDRALYEQYV. The CDR3 DNA reads TGTGCCAGCACCCTTACAGGTCTGCGAGATCGGGACAGGGCTCTCTACGAGCAGTACGTC.

The V call is TRBV5-1, the J call TRBJ1-2; D ambiguous. The CDR3 totals 14 residues. Trimming shortened V by 4 bases and J by 3 bases, and 13 bases separated the two germline ends. CDR1 and CDR2 from the germline V gene are SGHRS and YFSETQ. As DNA, the CDR3 is TGCGCCAGCAGCATTGGGGATTATGACTATGGCTACACCTTC. It codes for CASSIGDYDYGYTF.

This rearrangement joins TRBV20-1 to TRBJ2-2; D remains unclear. Per the germline V gene, CDR1 is DFQATT and CDR2 is SNEGSKA (reference sequence). The CDR3 runs 12 residues. V dropped 4 bases and J dropped 1 base, with 4 bases sitting between them. In DNA, the CDR3 is TGCAGTGCTAAAAGGAACACCGGGGAGCTGTTTTTT. Protein sequence: CSAKRNTGELFF.

This clonotype turned up a few times. The rearrangement links TRBV3-1 to TRBJ1-2; TRBD1 matches 12 bases. Germline V lookup: CDR1 LGHDT, CDR2 YNNKEL (reference sequence). With V trimmed by 0 bases and J by 2 bases, 4 bases remained unmatched. The CDR3 runs 17 residues. Written as DNA, the CDR3 is TGTGCCAGCAGCCAAGATGTCGGGACAGGGGGCAACTATGGCTACACCTTC. It translates to CASSQDVGTGGNYGYTF.

This rearrangement joins TRBV28 to TRBJ1-1; D is undetermined. Germline lookup yields CDR1 MDHEN and CDR2 SYDVKM. The V end was cut by 6 bases, the J end by 6 bases, with 17 bases between. The CDR3 runs 14 residues. CDR3 region: CASSHPRRGAEAFF. CDR3 in DNA: TGTGCCAGCAGCCACCCGCGGCGGGGAGCTGAAGCTTTCTTT.

In its sample, this clonotype was seen many times. The chain uses TRBV18 and TRBJ1-1; 8 positions match TRBD1. Trimming took 4 bases from V and 4 from J; bases not matched to a gene: 5. Germline loops: CDR1 KGHSH, CDR2 LQKENI. This CDR3 has 14 amino acids. The CDR3 loop reads CASSLGQGRTEAFF. The CDR3 coding sequence is TGTGCCAGCTCACTCGGACAGGGTCGCACTGAAGCTTTCTTT.

The rearrangement links TRBV28 to TRBJ2-7; 10 bases match TRBD1. V lost 7 bases to trimming and J lost 5 bases; unmatched junction nucleotides: 5. Germline V gene data show CDR1 as MDHEN and CDR2 as SYDVKM. This CDR3 has 13 residues. The chain's CDR3 is CASKTGGSDEQYF. In nucleotides, the CDR3 is TGTGCCAGCAAGACAGGGGGCAGCGACGAGCAGTACTTC.

The sample holds many counts of this clonotype. J is TRBJ2-2 and V is TRBV20-1; TRBD1 might be the D (6 bases). There are 14 residues in the CDR3. V was trimmed by 6 bases and J by 1 base, leaving 12 bases between them. Looked up from germline, CDR1 is DFQATT and CDR2 is SNEGSKA (reference sequence). DNA for the CDR3: TGCAGTGCGCCGACACAGGGGAACACCGGGGAGCTGTTTTTT. Its translation: CSAPTQGNTGELFF.

The chain has TRBV3-2 and TRBJ2-7. TRBV3-2 is given as a pseudogene. The CDR3 extends over 11 amino acids. DNA of the CDR3: TGTGCCAGCAGGTCCTCCTACGAGCAGTACGTC. The encoded protein is CASRSSYEQYV.

V is TRBV12-3 or TRBV12-4 and J is TRBJ2-2; D is unresolved. V lost 6 bases, J lost 0 bases, and 8 bases lay in between. CDR3 size: 14 residues. CDR3: CASREAPNTGELFF. Here the CDR3 DNA reads TGTGCCAGCAGGGAAGCTCCGAACACCGGGGAGCTGTTTTTT.

This clonotype was counted between two and nine times. V is TRBV20-1 and J is TRBJ2-5; TRBD1 matches 8 bases. In germline, CDR1 is DFQATT, CDR2 SNEGSKA (reference sequence). V shed 0 bases, J shed 3 bases, and the junction held 0 bases outside the gene matches. The CDR3 runs 13 residues. In DNA, the CDR3 is TGCAGTGCTAGAGAGGGACAGGAAGAGACCCAGTACTTC. As protein: CSAREGQEETQYF.

This clonotype appeared a few times. V usage is TRBV12-3 or TRBV12-4 and J usage is TRBJ2-1; maybe TRBD1 (6 bases). This CDR3 spans 13 amino acids. V was pared by 5 bases and J by 8 bases, with 13 bases between. CDR3 residues: CASSTDRRDEQFF. The CDR3 nucleotides read TGTGCCAGCAGTACGGACAGACGAGATGAGCAGTTCTTC.

This clonotype was observed many times. This chain joins TRBV6-1 and TRBJ2-7; D gene uncertain. Looked up from germline, CDR1 is MNHNS and CDR2 is SASEGT. With 6 bases removed from V and 6 bases from J, the gap between germline ends came to 9 bases. The CDR3 contains 11 residues. Here the CDR3 reads CASSPRTEQYV. CDR3 coding DNA: TGTGCCAGCAGCCCTCGGACCGAGCAGTACGTC.

This clonotype has a handful of counts. The V gene is TRBV4-3, the J gene TRBJ2-7; D is ambiguous. The CDR3 is 13 residues long. V shed 0 bases and J shed 2 bases, with 5 bases lying between them. In germline, CDR1 is LGHNA, CDR2 YSLEER. The CDR3 coding sequence is TGCGCCAGCAGCCAAGATGTGACCTACGAGCAGTACTTC. Translated, it gives CASSQDVTYEQYF.

The sample holds a few counts of this clonotype. The rearrangement links TRBV27 to TRBJ2-2; possibly TRBD2 for D (5 bases). This CDR3 region has 18 residues. The ends were cut back, 5 bases at V and 4 bases at J, with 23 bases in the middle. CDR1 and CDR2 (germline): MNHEY, SMNVEV (reference sequence). CDR3 nucleotide sequence: TGTGCCAGCAGTCTGGGGAAGGACTTCCCAGACTCCACCGGGGAGCTGTTTTTT. This codes for CASSLGKDFPDSTGELFF.